The 15 T cell receptor gamma chains below come from one sample, sequenced in a study of Vδ1+ human thymocytes (dated 2018 in TCRdb). The sample was run on an Illumina MiSeq. RNA extraction was carried out with the RNeasy mini kit, and reverse transcription was then done using Superscript III. CDR3 amplicons were generated by multiplex PCR with pooled V-gene forward primers and a constant-region reverse primer carrying Illumina adaptor overhangs. Clones were re-identified by TCRdb from the public reads with CATT, and rows with the same DNA were merged. The sample table lists roughly 9,300 gamma-chain clones, approximately 51% of them with a count of one. The ten most abundant clones make up approximately 1.5% of the sample. Study-wide findings and limitations: The thymic TRG and TRD repertoires appeared highly polyclonal, with Gaussian CDR3 length distributions, in contrast to the oligoclonal repertoires of peripheral blood.

Antigens for these TCRs are unknown. Sequencing was carried out using Vdelta1+ gamma-delta thymocytes from the thymus. The label giving this sample's cell subset or site can be read as: FACS-sorted CD3+ TCRalphabeta- TCRVdelta1+ TCRVdelta2- thymocytes. These receptors were collected from a girl in the first two years of life who had congenital heart surgery.

The chain uses TRGV5 and TRGJ1 or TRGJ2. Here the J gene came from matching the DNA to germline, since TCRdb omits it. Germline lookup yields CDR1 VINAFY and CDR2 YDVSNSKD. The V segment lost 0 bases and the J segment 10 bases; nucleotides outside the gene matches: 3. The CDR3 is 11 amino acids. The CDR3 DNA follows: TGTGCCACCTGGGACAGGCTAAAGAAACTCTTT. Amino acid sequence: CATWDRLKKLF.

This sequence joins TRGV9 and TRGJ1 or TRGJ2. The J gene, missing from TCRdb, was assigned here through DNA to germline matching. This CDR3 is built from 10 residues. Trimming at V came to 5 bases and at J to 12 bases, leaving 7 bases not matched to a gene. CDR1 GITISATS and CDR2 ISYDGTV come from the germline V gene (reference sequence). DNA of the CDR3: TGTGCCTTGTGGGGGGAACTGAAACTCTTT. This encodes CALWGELKLF.

This clone was observed a handful of times. The rearrangement links TRGV8 to TRGJP2. The CDR3 covers 14 residues. The ends lost 1 base at V and 3 bases at J; junction bases unmatched: 2. Per germline, CDR1 VENAVY and CDR2 YDSYNSRV. The CDR3 here is CATWDRRSDWIKTF. CDR3 coding DNA: TGTGCCACCTGGGATAGACGTAGTGATTGGATCAAGACGTTT.

The chain recombines TRGV3 with TRGJ1 or TRGJ2. TCRdb does not report a J gene; here it was assigned by matching the DNA to germline references. This CDR3 spans 13 amino acids. V lost 0 bases and J lost 5; bases outside the gene matches: 4. Germline assignment: CDR1 VTNTFY and CDR2 YDVSTARD (reference sequence). CDR3 DNA: TGTGCCACCTGGGACAGGGTGAATTATAAGAAACTCTTT. As protein: CATWDRVNYKKLF.

V and J are TRGV5 and TRGJ1 or TRGJ2. No J gene is reported in TCRdb; it was inferred here by comparing the DNA with germline. CDR3 length: 15 residues. V dropped 0 bases and J dropped 5; count of bases not matched to a gene: 10. The germline gives CDR1 VINAFY, CDR2 YDVSNSKD. CDR3 DNA: TGTGCCACCTGGGACAGGCCCCTGAGGGATTATAAGAAACTCTTT. Protein: CATWDRPLRDYKKLF.

Regarding this clone: The limits of the CDR3 on the DNA are not certain, so only TCRdb's listed CDR3 is given. No J gene was called, and the V gene is TRGV8. From its first to its last residue, the CDR3 has 30 amino acids. The germline gives CDR1 VENAVY, CDR2 YDSYNSRV. CDR3 region: CATWVLNGRNSLAVEQHLLSQVSIGRIQHF.

This clone was counted only a few times. The chain couples TRGV5 to TRGJ1 or TRGJ2. TCRdb records no J gene; here it was assigned by comparing the DNA to germline. Germline lookup yields CDR1 VINAFY and CDR2 YDVSNSKD. CDR3 length: 11 amino acids. J lost 9 bases, V lost 3 bases, and 5 bases had no gene match. The CDR3 DNA is TGTGCCACCTGGGACCGAACTAAGAAACTCTTT. Residues: CATWDRTKKLF.

In its sample, this clone was seen a few times. This chain uses TRGV8 with TRGJ1 or TRGJ2. Germline CDR1 is VENAVY and CDR2 is YDSYNSRV. With V trimmed by 5 bases and J by 3 bases, 10 bases remained unmatched. This CDR3 region has 14 residues. In DNA form, the CDR3 reads TGTGCCACCTGGGGCCGAGACACTTATTATAAGAAACTCTTT. Protein: CATWGRDTYYKKLF.

V usage is TRGV2 and J usage is TRGJP1. The J gene comes from matching the DNA to germline here; TCRdb lacks it. Germline lookup yields CDR1 EGSNGY and CDR2 YDSYNSKV. V lost 2 bases, J lost 6 bases, and 0 bases stayed unmatched. The CDR3 contains 12 residues. CDR3 protein: CATWDAGWFKIF. The CDR3 nucleotides read TGTGCCACCTGGGACGCTGGTTGGTTCAAGATATTT.

This chain connects TRGV9 to TRGJ1 or TRGJ2. TCRdb records no J gene; here it was assigned by comparing the DNA to germline. J gave up 3 bases and V 2 bases, and 28 bases lay outside the gene matches. The CDR3 is 21 residues long. The germline gives CDR1 GITISATS, CDR2 ISYDGTV (reference sequence). The CDR3 here is CALWEAANHDGYDSPYYKKLF. Written as DNA, the CDR3 is TGTGCCTTGTGGGAGGCGGCGAACCACGACGGCTATGACTCTCCTTATTATAAGAAACTCTTT.

This clone has a handful of counts. The V call is TRGV9, the J call TRGJ1 or TRGJ2. Germline CDR1 and CDR2: GITISATS and ISYDGTV (reference sequence). J was trimmed by 3 bases and V by 3 bases; bases with no gene match: 5. This CDR3 has 13 amino acids. The chain's CDR3 is CALWEPPYYKKLF. CDR3 nucleotides: TGTGCCTTGTGGGAGCCTCCTTATTATAAGAAACTCTTT.

V and J are TRGV2 and TRGJP1. The J gene is not listed in TCRdb, so it was assigned here from a DNA match to germline. V shed 0 bases and J 11 bases; nucleotides not matched to a gene: 6. CDR1 EGSNGY and CDR2 YDSYNSKV come from the germline V gene. CDR3 length equals 13 residues. The CDR3 DNA sequence: TGTGCCACCTGGGACGGGCCGGGCTGGTTCAAGATATTT. This translates into CATWDGPGWFKIF.

The rearrangement uses TRGV9 and TRGJ1 or TRGJ2. TCRdb supplies no J gene; here it was assigned by aligning the nucleotide sequence to germline. Trimming took 0 bases from V and 8 from J; bases not matched to a gene: 7. The CDR3 loop spans 13 amino acids. Germline V gives CDR1 GITISATS, CDR2 ISYDGTV (reference sequence). The CDR3 sequence is CALWEVPSHKKLF. CDR3 nucleotides: TGTGCCTTGTGGGAGGTGCCTAGTCATAAGAAACTCTTT.

A few counts support this clone. This rearrangement joins TRGV2 to TRGJP2. In the absence of a J gene in TCRdb, the DNA was matched to germline to assign it here. V shed 0 bases, J shed 4 bases, and the junction held 8 bases outside the gene matches. The CDR3 loop spans 16 amino acids. Germline V lookup: CDR1 EGSNGY, CDR2 YDSYNSKV. The CDR3 DNA sequence: TGTGCCACCTGGGACGGGCGGGTAAATAGTGATTGGATCAAGACGTTT. Translating it yields CATWDGRVNSDWIKTF.

The count of this clone is one. This chain connects TRGV3 to TRGJ1 or TRGJ2. Assignment of the J gene here rests on matching the DNA to germline, because TCRdb gives none. V was clipped by 4 bases and J by 0 bases; unmatched bases: 3. This CDR3 is 13 amino acids long. Germline V CDR1 and CDR2: VTNTFY, YDVSTARD (reference sequence). CDR3 sequence: CATWDPNYYKKLF. CDR3 in DNA: TGTGCCACCTGGGATCCGAATTATTATAAGAAACTCTTT.